This passage covers 30 T cell receptor beta chains from one sample sequenced in a study of blood T cell repertoires in COVID-19. TCRdb's table, derived via immunoSEQ multiplex PCR, lists solely in-frame clones and lacks some. Altogether over 150,000 clones are present, around 80% being singletons, with the ten largest covering roughly a fifth. The source material was peripheral blood. The source is a woman in her sixties or seventies who had recovered from COVID-19.

The chain has TRBV27 and TRBJ2-7, with a possible D match to TRBD2 (6 bases). The CDR3 is made up of 15 amino acids. Between the trimmed V and J ends, which lost 3 bases and 5 bases, there was a span of 17 bases. Germline V gene data show CDR1 as MNHEY and CDR2 as SMNVEV (reference sequence). CDR3 amino acids: CASSLWGVFRDEQYF. The CDR3 DNA reads TGTGCCAGCAGTTTGTGGGGGGTTTTTAGGGACGAGCAGTACTTC.

The chain joins TRBV6-2 or TRBV6-3 to TRBJ2-1; 11 bases align to TRBD2. The J segment lost 12 bases and the V segment lost 5 bases, leaving 12 bases of the junction unmatched. This CDR3 is 15 amino acids long. Per the germline V gene, CDR1 is MNHEY and CDR2 is SVGEGT. CDR3 nucleotide sequence: TGTGCCAGCAGTCTCCACTGGGGGACTAGCGGAGGGCAGTTCTTC. Residues: CASSLHWGTSGGQFF.

The rearrangement joins TRBV5-1 to TRBJ2-1; tentatively, D is TRBD2 (7 bases). Germline CDR1 reads SGHRS; CDR2 reads YFSETQ. This CDR3 has 18 residues. The V and J ends lost 0 bases and 6 bases respectively, with 22 bases between them. CDR3 nucleotide sequence: TGCGCCAGCAGCTTGGGGACCGTCGCGGGGGCCGCCTCCAATGAGCAGTTCTTC. Protein product: CASSLGTVAGAASNEQFF.

The rearrangement links TRBV10-3 to TRBJ2-5, with 7 bases that match TRBD2. The CDR3 spans 15 residues. After removal of 0 bases from V and 3 bases from J, the junction contained 4 bases not matched to a gene. Germline V gene data show CDR1 as ENHRY and CDR2 as SYGVKD. CDR3 nucleotide sequence: TGTGCCATCAGTGAGTCTTCTAGCGGTGAAGAGACCCAGTACTTC. Translating gives CAISESSSGEETQYF.

The V call is TRBV19, the J call TRBJ1-6; 7 nucleotides agree with TRBD1. Germline lookup yields CDR1 LNHDA and CDR2 SQIVND (reference sequence). This CDR3 contains 15 residues. J gave up 10 bases and V 7 bases, and 13 bases lay outside the gene matches. CDR3 residues: CASTPLGTASSPLHF. CDR3 DNA sequence: TGTGCCAGTACCCCTTTGGGGACAGCCTCCTCACCCCTCCACTTT.

This clone was found a few times. V gene TRBV18 combines with J gene TRBJ1-1; maybe TRBD1 (5 bases). The CDR3 has 15 residues. Trimming removed 3 bases from V and 5 bases from J, with 16 bases in between. Germline CDR1 and CDR2: KGHSH and LQKENI. CDR3 protein: CASSPGFMGGTEAFF. CDR3 DNA sequence: TGTGCCAGCTCACCGGGGTTCATGGGGGGAACTGAAGCTTTCTTT.

This clone was observed once. This chain connects TRBV9 to TRBJ2-7; 11 nucleotides line up with TRBD2. V shed 4 bases, J shed 2 bases, and the junction held 5 bases outside the gene matches. The CDR3 runs to 15 residues. Per germline, CDR1 SGDLS and CDR2 YYNGEE. CDR3 DNA: TGTGCCAGCAGCCCGACTAGCGGGGCCCCCTACGAGCAGTACTTC. Translated, it gives CASSPTSGAPYEQYF.

The CDR3 loop is CASSPTGWERNTEAFF. The CDR3 nucleotides are TGTGCCAGCAGTCCTACAGGGTGGGAGCGGAACACTGAAGCTTTCTTT. This chain joins TRBV2 and TRBJ1-1; maybe TRBD1 (6 bases). The CDR3 has 16 residues. V was pared by 5 bases and J by 1 base, with 17 bases between. The germline gives CDR1 SNHLY, CDR2 FYNNEI. Variable domain in full (rest from reference TRBV2 and TRBJ1-1): EPEVTQTPSHQVTQMGQEVILRCVPISNHLYFYWYRQILGQKVEFLVSFYNNEISEKSEIFDDQFSVERPDGSNFTLKIRSTKLEDSAMYFCASSPTGWERNTEAFFGQGTRLTVV.

The table lists this clone with a few counts. CDR3 coding DNA: TGTGCCAGCAGCCATCGGGGAACTAATGAAAAACTGTTTTTT. It specifies CASSHRGTNEKLFF. The chain combines TRBV3-1 (or the pseudogene TRBV3-2) with TRBJ1-4; no firm D call. In germline, CDR1 is LGHDT, CDR2 YNNKEL (reference sequence). CDR3 length: 14 amino acids. The V gene lost 3 bases and the J gene lost 1 base, with 6 bases spanning the gap.

Of note for this clone: Other DNA variants within this sample encode the same CDR3. The chain employs TRBV5-1 and TRBJ2-7; D remains ambiguous. The CDR3 loop spans 14 amino acids. Germline V gives CDR1 SGHRS, CDR2 YFSETQ. Trimming cost V 2 bases and J 0 bases, with 9 bases left between them. The CDR3 DNA sequence: TGCGCCAGCAGCTTAGACATCAGCTCCTACGAGCAGTACTTC. This encodes CASSLDISSYEQYF.

The rearrangement links TRBV7-7 to TRBJ2-1; 7 bases line up with TRBD2. The CDR3 is 12 residues long. Germline V CDR1 and CDR2: SSHAT, FNYEAQ (reference sequence). CDR3 nucleotides: TGTGCTGTTGGCGGGGGCTACAATGAGCAGTTCTTC. This gives the protein CAVGGGYNEQFF.

The chain combines TRBV5-1 with TRBJ2-5; D is perhaps TRBD1 (5 bases). V was trimmed by 0 bases and J by 4 bases, leaving 16 bases between them. CDR1 is SGHRS, CDR2 YFSETQ, per germline. The CDR3 spans 16 residues. In nucleotides, the CDR3 is TGCGCCAGCAGCTTGGGGGTCAGGGCGGTTGTAGAGACCCAGTACTTC. Translated, it gives CASSLGVRAVVETQYF. The full variable domain, with the rest looked up from reference TRBV5-1 and TRBJ2-5, is KAGVTQTPRYLIKTRGQQVTLSCSPISGHRSVSWYQQTPGQGLQFLFEYFSETQRNKGNFPGRFSGRQFSNSRSEMNVSTLELGDSALYLCASSLGVRAVVETQYFGPGTRLLVL.

The chain combines TRBV25-1 with TRBJ2-7; TRBD1 aligns across 10 bases. V was pared by 4 bases and J by 1 base, with 4 bases of the junction left unmatched. This CDR3 region has 15 residues. Per the germline V gene, CDR1 is MGHDK and CDR2 is SYGVNS. The CDR3 spells CASSARDRGSYEQYF. The CDR3 DNA sequence: TGTGCCAGCAGTGCCCGGGACAGGGGATCCTACGAGCAGTACTTC.

The V and J genes are TRBV7-8 and TRBJ2-1; 15 positions agree with TRBD2. The V and J ends lost 5 bases and 8 bases, in that order; junction bases with no gene match: 7. Per the germline V gene, CDR1 is SGHVS and CDR2 is FQNEAQ. The CDR3 sequence is 16 residues long. The CDR3 here is CASSVRTSGGADEQFF. For the CDR3, the DNA is TGTGCCAGCAGCGTAAGGACTAGCGGGGGGGCCGATGAGCAGTTCTTC. The full variable domain, with the rest looked up from reference TRBV7-8 and TRBJ2-1, is GAGVSQSPRYKVAKRGQDVALRCDPISGHVSLFWYQQALGQGPEFLTYFQNEAQLDKSGLPSDRFFAERPEGSVSTLKIQRTQQEDSAVYLCASSVRTSGGADEQFFGPGTRLTVL.

CDR3 sequence: CASRGGEQYF. DNA for the CDR3: TGCGCCAGCAGGGGGGGCGAGCAGTACTTC. The V and J genes are TRBV10-2 and TRBJ2-7; weak D call: TRBD2 (6 bases). The germline V and J ends were trimmed by 6 bases and 6 bases, with 6 bases remaining between them. Germline V lookup: CDR1 WSHSY, CDR2 SAAADI. The CDR3 is made up of 10 amino acids.

This chain links TRBV10-3 with TRBJ1-6; 7 bases line up with TRBD1. Looked up from germline, CDR1 is ENHRY and CDR2 is SYGVKD. V lost 6 bases and J lost 11; bases outside the gene matches: 4. This CDR3 comprises 12 residues. The CDR3 sequence is CAIRGTGAPLHF. The DNA for the CDR3 is TGTGCCATCAGGGGAACAGGGGCACCCCTCCACTTT.

This chain links TRBV5-1 with TRBJ2-3; TRBD1 might be the D (6 bases). Germline V gene sequence: CDR1 SGHRS, CDR2 YFSETQ. This CDR3 comprises 12 residues. V lost 3 bases to trimming and J lost 5 bases, with 7 bases between them. The CDR3 loop reads CASSSRGDTQYF. The CDR3 DNA follows: TGCGCCAGCAGCTCCAGGGGAGATACGCAGTATTTT.

The chain couples TRBV7-3 to TRBJ1-2; no clear D. The length of the CDR3 is 14 residues. The V end lost 0 bases, the J end lost 1 base, and 6 bases lay between the germline ends. Germline CDR1 and CDR2: SGHTA and FQGTGA. The chain's CDR3 is CASSLTVGNYGYTF. The CDR3 bases are TGTGCCAGCAGCTTAACAGTCGGTAACTATGGCTACACCTTC. Using reference TRBV7-3 and TRBJ1-2 for the parts outside the CDR3, the full variable domain is GAGVSQTPSNKVTEKGKYVELRCDPISGHTALYWYRQSLGQGPEFLIYFQGTGAADDSGLPNDRFFAVRPEGSVSTLKIQRTERGDSAVYLCASSLTVGNYGYTFGSGTRLTVV.

The CDR3 region is CASSQELRLVVDGYTF. CDR3 DNA: TGCGCCAGCAGCCAAGAGTTACGCCTAGTCGTGGATGGCTACACCTTC. V is TRBV4-3 and J is TRBJ1-2, with D unresolved. Germline CDR1 reads LGHNA; CDR2 reads YSLEER. There are 16 residues in the CDR3. V was trimmed by 0 bases and J by 6 bases, leaving 17 bases between them.

This chain joins TRBV5-4 and TRBJ2-5; TRBD2 agrees at 9 bases. Germline CDR1 SGHNT, CDR2 YYREEE (reference sequence). The V and J ends lost 0 bases and 0 bases, in that order; junction bases with no gene match: 3. CDR3 length: 16 amino acids. The CDR3 DNA reads as TGTGCCAGCAGCTTGGAGGTAGCGGGGGACCAAGAGACCCAGTACTTC. This translates into CASSLEVAGDQETQYF.

The rearrangement joins TRBV7-9 to TRBJ2-2; D is uncertain. Trimming removed 5 bases at V and 0 bases at J, with 16 bases between. Germline V gives CDR1 SEHNR, CDR2 FQNEAQ (reference sequence). This CDR3 region has 17 residues. This chain's CDR3 is CASSPGGWISNTGELFF. DNA of the CDR3: TGTGCCAGCAGCCCCGGCGGATGGATCTCGAACACCGGGGAGCTGTTTTTT.

The rearrangement joins TRBV6-4 to TRBJ2-2, with a possible D match to TRBD2 (6 bases). The germline gives CDR1 MRHNA, CDR2 SNTAGT. This CDR3 region has 13 residues. V lost 7 bases and J lost 7, with 13 bases in between. CDR3 loop: CASTPMGGGELFF. The CDR3 coding sequence is TGTGCCAGCACCCCCATGGGAGGCGGGGAGCTGTTTTTT.

The rearrangement links TRBV5-4 to TRBJ2-7; 7 nucleotides agree with TRBD2. J was trimmed by 6 bases and V by 4 bases; bases with no gene match: 10. The CDR3 consists of 14 residues. Germline V gene lookup returns CDR1 SGHNT and CDR2 YYREEE (reference sequence). CDR3 region: CASSPGDYVGEQYF. The CDR3 region has the DNA TGTGCCAGCAGCCCCGGGGACTACGTGGGCGAGCAGTACTTC.

The chain recombines TRBV5-8 with TRBJ1-2; TRBD1 matches 12 bases. V shed 4 bases and J 4 bases; nucleotides not matched to a gene: 5. CDR1 and CDR2 (germline): SGHTS, YDEGEE. The CDR3 runs to 15 residues. The CDR3: CASSRDRGLGYGYTF. CDR3 DNA: TGTGCCAGCAGCCGGGACAGGGGGCTTGGCTATGGCTACACCTTC.

This clone came up once. CDR3 nucleotides: TGTGCCAGCAGCTTAAGGGGTAACTATGGCTACACCTTC. Translating gives CASSLRGNYGYTF. The V gene is TRBV5-6, the J gene TRBJ1-2; D is perhaps TRBD1 (5 bases). This CDR3 has 13 residues. Germline assignment: CDR1 SGHDT and CDR2 YYEEEE. V was pared by 2 bases and J by 1 base, with 6 bases between.

This sequence joins TRBV3-1 (or the pseudogene TRBV3-2) and TRBJ2-6, with D unclear. Germline V gene lookup returns CDR1 LGHDT and CDR2 YNNKEL (reference sequence). The V end was cut by 2 bases, the J end by 0 bases, with 5 bases between. This CDR3 is 15 amino acids long. The CDR3 coding sequence is TGTGCCAGCAGCCAAAGCGCCTCTGGGGCCAACGTCCTGACTTTC. This translates into CASSQSASGANVLTF.

This chain joins TRBV7-9 and TRBJ1-3; no reliable D call. Between the trimmed V and J ends, which lost 1 base and 10 bases, there was a span of 14 bases. The germline V gene encodes CDR1 SEHNR and CDR2 FQNEAQ (reference sequence). The CDR3 contains 14 residues. The CDR3 loop reads CASSLGSSQRTIYF. The CDR3 DNA is TGTGCCAGCAGCTTAGGGTCCTCCCAGAGGACCATATATTTT.

The V gene is TRBV19, the J gene TRBJ2-2; TRBD1 is a possible D gene (6 bases). The V end was cut by 6 bases, the J end by 5 bases, with 16 bases between. This CDR3 spans 15 amino acids. Germline CDR1 LNHDA, CDR2 SQIVND (reference sequence). CDR3 residues: CASRPGHRETGELFF. CDR3 DNA sequence: TGTGCCAGTAGACCGGGACACCGGGAAACCGGGGAGCTGTTTTTT.

The V call is TRBV30, the J call TRBJ1-5; unclear D gene. Germline CDR1 reads GTSNPN; CDR2 reads SVGIG (reference sequence). This CDR3 spans 13 amino acids. Deletions cut 1 base from V and 3 bases from J, with 7 bases between. CDR3 coding DNA: TGTGCCTGGAGTGGAGGGTCCAATCAGCCCCAGCATTTT. Translating gives CAWSGGSNQPQHF.

The chain carries TRBV2 and TRBJ1-5, with TRBD1 matching over 9 bases. This CDR3 contains 15 residues. Germline V gene lookup returns CDR1 SNHLY and CDR2 FYNNEI. The V segment lost 4 bases and the J segment 0 bases; nucleotides outside the gene matches: 1. CDR3 residues: CASSGQGDSNQPQHF. The CDR3 DNA reads TGTGCCAGCAGTGGACAGGGGGATAGCAATCAGCCCCAGCATTTT.